Listed below are T cell receptor beta chains from one sample, sequenced in a study of spatial heterogeneity in lung cancer. From the 5' RACE reads, TCRdb called clonotypes with MiXCR, one entry per CDR3 protein. This sample has some 2,100 distinct CDR3 sequences, with 10% to 15% found just once. Here the sequenced sample was normal lung tissue next to the tumor, taken at surgery. Receptors were obtained from a male donor with early-stage non-small cell lung cancer. CDR3s include the opening cysteine and the closing phenylalanine or tryptophan. The D gene is left open where the match is weak. Expanded clones get a size class; other rows say once, few or many, or leave the size out.

>TRBJ2-5|medium-sized|TRBV9|TRBD1
CASSGGQGFQETQYF
TGTGCCAGCAGCGGGGGACAGGGGTTTCAAGAGACCCAGTACTTC
>TRBJ2-5|medium-sized|TRBV7-8|TRBD2
CASSLGGLAGVQETQYF
TGTGCCAGCAGCTTAGGTGGACTAGCGGGGGTCCAAGAGACCCAGTACTTC
>TRBJ2-7|medium-sized|TRBV10-3|NA
CAISGLSDGESYEQYF
TGTGCCATCAGCGGACTTTCGGACGGGGAGTCCTACGAGCAGTACTTC
>TRBJ1-2|few|TRBV12-3/TRBV12-4|NA
CASSPYTVNYGYTF
TGTGCCAGCAGCCCTTACACAGTTAACTATGGCTACACCTTC
>TRBJ2-7|medium-sized|TRBV5-4|NA
CASSSQGLEQYF
TGTGCCAGCAGCTCTCAGGGGCTCGAGCAGTACTTC
>TRBJ2-1|NA|TRBV29-1|NA
CSVEDTSYNEQFF
TGCAGCGTTGAGGATACATCCTACAATGAGCAGTTCTTC
>TRBJ2-5|medium-sized|TRBV20-1|NA
CSANPPLEIEETQYF
TGCAGTGCTAACCCCCCCCTTGAGATCGAAGAGACCCAGTACTTC
>TRBJ2-7|medium-sized|TRBV7-9|NA
CASSPVGASLYEQYF
TGTGCCAGCAGCCCAGTAGGCGCCAGCCTCTACGAGCAGTACTTC
>TRBJ2-6|many|TRBV9|NA
CASSVEAVPGANVLTF
TGTGCCAGCAGCGTAGAGGCCGTCCCTGGGGCCAACGTCCTGACTTTC
>TRBJ2-3|medium-sized|TRBV2|NA
CASSQDLPTDTQYF
TGTGCCAGCAGTCAGGACCTTCCCACAGATACGCAGTATTTT
>TRBJ2-3|medium-sized|TRBV18|TRBD1
CASSLGTGKITDTQYF
TGTGCCAGCTCACTCGGGACAGGGAAGATAACAGATACGCAGTATTTT
>TRBJ2-7|medium-sized|TRBV28|NA
CASRTPTVFHEQYF
TGTGCCAGCCGCACACCGACAGTTTTCCACGAGCAGTACTTC
>TRBJ2-2|medium-sized|TRBV20-1|NA
CSANRDPLGTGELFF
TGCAGTGCAAACCGGGACCCCTTGGGTACCGGGGAGCTGTTTTTT
>TRBJ1-5|NA|TRBV3-1|NA
CASSQSGGASNQPQHF
TGTGCCAGCAGCCAATCGGGAGGAGCTAGCAATCAGCCCCAGCATTTT
>TRBJ2-1|NA|TRBV9|NA
CASSVRAAEQNYNEQFF
TGTGCCAGCAGCGTTCGAGCAGCGGAGCAAAATTACAATGAGCAGTTCTTC
>TRBJ2-7|medium-sized|TRBV11-2|NA
CASSDSGTAAVREQYF
TGTGCCAGCAGCGACAGCGGGACAGCTGCCGTTAGGGAGCAGTACTTC
>TRBJ2-6|few|TRBV7-9|NA
CASNPGADSGANVLTF
TGTGCCAGCAATCCGGGGGCTGACTCTGGGGCCAACGTCCTGACTTTC
>TRBJ1-2|few|TRBV20-1|TRBD1
CSGQGWPSYGYTF
TGCAGTGGACAGGGGTGGCCTAGCTATGGCTACACCTTC
>TRBJ2-3|few|TRBV6-1|NA
CASMDRVTDTQYF
TGTGCCAGCATGGACAGAGTCACAGATACGCAGTATTTT
>TRBJ2-2|medium-sized|TRBV29-1|NA
CSVSPGVDTGELFF
TGCAGCGTTAGTCCAGGGGTGGACACCGGGGAGCTGTTTTTT
>TRBJ2-6|medium-sized|TRBV2|NA
CASSDGERANVLTF
TGTGCCAGCAGTGATGGGGAGCGGGCCAACGTCCTGACTTTC
>TRBJ1-1|medium-sized|TRBV12-3/TRBV12-4|TRBD1
CASSPRDRTTEAFF
TGTGCCAGCAGTCCCCGGGACAGAACAACTGAAGCTTTCTTT
>TRBJ1-6|medium-sized|TRBV5-1|NA
CASSRGEYNSPLHF
TGCGCCAGCAGCCGCGGCGAATATAATTCACCCCTCCACTTT
>TRBJ2-1|medium-sized|TRBV27|NA
CASTTGSGPETYNEQFF
TGTGCCAGCACCACGGGGAGCGGGCCCGAGACCTACAATGAGCAGTTCTTC
>TRBJ1-5|many|TRBV18|TRBD1
CASSSNRDSRNNQPQHF
TGTGCCAGCTCATCCAACCGGGACAGCCGGAACAATCAGCCCCAGCATTTT
>TRBJ2-1|medium-sized|TRBV28|TRBD2
CASSPSGVISHEQFF
TGTGCCAGCAGCCCTAGCGGGGTCATATCCCATGAGCAGTTCTTC
>TRBJ2-2|few|TRBV12-3/TRBV12-4|NA
CASSLVWGDGELFF
TGTGCCAGCAGTCTGGTCTGGGGTGACGGGGAGCTGTTTTTT
>TRBJ1-6|many|TRBV7-6|NA
CASRPDGHGGSPLHF
TGTGCCAGCAGACCAGACGGACATGGGGGTTCACCCCTCCACTTT
>TRBJ2-2|medium-sized|TRBV7-9|NA
CASSGHSANTGELFF
TGTGCCAGCAGTGGACACTCCGCGAACACCGGGGAGCTGTTTTTT
>TRBJ2-2|NA|TRBV29-1|NA
CSVVRAGAGVNTGELFF
TGCAGCGTTGTCAGGGCAGGGGCAGGGGTGAACACCGGGGAGCTGTTTTTT
>TRBJ2-1|medium-sized|TRBV2|NA
CASLAVSSYNEQFF
TGTGCCAGCTTGGCGGTGAGCTCCTACAATGAGCAGTTCTTC
>TRBJ2-7|medium-sized|TRBV6-5|NA
CASSPRETRVSYEQYF
TGTGCCAGCAGTCCTAGAGAGACCAGGGTCTCCTACGAGCAGTACTTC
>TRBJ2-1|medium-sized|TRBV5-6|TRBD2
CASRGLAVNEQFF
TGTGCCAGCAGGGGGCTAGCGGTCAATGAGCAGTTCTTC
>TRBJ2-1|NA|TRBV7-9|NA
CASSLVVVSVEDEQFF
TGTGCCAGCAGCTTAGTAGTAGTTTCGGTTGAAGATGAGCAGTTCTTC
>TRBJ2-1|medium-sized|TRBV19|NA
CAANNGKVINEQFF
TGTGCCGCTAATAACGGGAAAGTAATCAATGAGCAGTTCTTC
>TRBJ2-2|hyperexpanded|TRBV6-2/TRBV6-3|NA
CASSGGVTGELFF
TGTGCCAGCAGCGGCGGTGTCACCGGGGAGCTGTTTTTT
>TRBJ2-6|NA|TRBV6-7|TRBD1
CASSSRWGQRFSGANVLTF
TGTGCCAGCAGTTCCCGCTGGGGACAGCGTTTCTCTGGGGCCAACGTCCTGACTTTC
>TRBJ2-2|large|TRBV11-1|NA
CASSFHAANTGELFF
TGTGCCAGCAGCTTTCATGCAGCGAACACCGGGGAGCTGTTTTTT
>TRBJ2-5|many|TRBV6-5|TRBD2
CASSTGLAGRQETQYF
TGTGCCAGCAGTACGGGACTAGCGGGGCGGCAAGAGACCCAGTACTTC
>TRBJ2-6|medium-sized|TRBV4-2|TRBD2
CASSRLAGVSGANVLTF
TGTGCCAGCAGCCGACTAGCGGGTGTCTCTGGGGCCAACGTCCTGACTTTC
>TRBJ1-2|medium-sized|TRBV5-1|NA
CASSLGRFNGYTF
TGCGCCAGCAGCTTGGGCAGGTTCAATGGCTACACCTTC
>TRBJ2-2|many|TRBV5-1|NA
CASSPGHNTGELFF
TGCGCCAGCAGCCCCGGGCATAACACCGGGGAGCTGTTTTTT
>TRBJ2-3|medium-sized|TRBV7-2|NA
CASSLEPYTQYF
TGTGCCAGCAGCCTCGAGCCATATACGCAGTATTTT